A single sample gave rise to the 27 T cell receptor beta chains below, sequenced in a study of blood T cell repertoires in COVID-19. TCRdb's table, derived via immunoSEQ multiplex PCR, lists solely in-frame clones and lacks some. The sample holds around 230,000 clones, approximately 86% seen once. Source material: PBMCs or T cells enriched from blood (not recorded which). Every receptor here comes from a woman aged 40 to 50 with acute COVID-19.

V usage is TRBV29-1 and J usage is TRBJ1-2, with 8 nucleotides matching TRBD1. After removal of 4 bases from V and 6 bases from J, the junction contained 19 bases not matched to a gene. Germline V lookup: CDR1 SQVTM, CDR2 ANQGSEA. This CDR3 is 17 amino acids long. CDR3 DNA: TGCAGCGTTGTCTTAGCGGAGGCCCGGGACAGGCACGATGGCTACACCTTC. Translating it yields CSVVLAEARDRHDGYTF.

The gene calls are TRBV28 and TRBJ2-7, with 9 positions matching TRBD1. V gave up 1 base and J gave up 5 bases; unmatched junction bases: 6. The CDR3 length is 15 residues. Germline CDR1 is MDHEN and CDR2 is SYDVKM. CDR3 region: CASSLLGTGRHEQYF. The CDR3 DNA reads TGTGCCAGCAGTTTATTGGGGACAGGGCGACACGAGCAGTACTTC.

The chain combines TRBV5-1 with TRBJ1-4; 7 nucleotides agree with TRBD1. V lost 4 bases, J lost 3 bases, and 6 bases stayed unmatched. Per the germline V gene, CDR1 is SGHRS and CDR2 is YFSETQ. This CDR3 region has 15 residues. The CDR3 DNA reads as TGCGCCAGCAGCCAAGACAGGGTCTCTAATGAAAAACTGTTTTTT. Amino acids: CASSQDRVSNEKLFF.

CDR3 sequence: CASIWEENTGELFF. In nucleotides, the CDR3 is TGTGCCAGCATATGGGAGGAAAACACCGGGGAGCTGTTTTTT. The chain is built from TRBV7-8 and TRBJ2-2, with D possibly TRBD2 on 6 matching bases. The CDR3 is made up of 14 amino acids. The germline V gene has CDR1 SGHVS and CDR2 FQNEAQ. The V end lost 7 bases, the J end lost 2 bases, and 11 bases lay between the germline ends.

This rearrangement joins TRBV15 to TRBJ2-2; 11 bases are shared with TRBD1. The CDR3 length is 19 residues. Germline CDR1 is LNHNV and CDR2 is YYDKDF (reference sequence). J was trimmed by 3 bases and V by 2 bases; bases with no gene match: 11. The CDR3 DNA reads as TGTGCCACCAGCAGACCCGAGGACAGGGGGCTTCTTGACACCGGGGAGCTGTTTTTT. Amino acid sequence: CATSRPEDRGLLDTGELFF.

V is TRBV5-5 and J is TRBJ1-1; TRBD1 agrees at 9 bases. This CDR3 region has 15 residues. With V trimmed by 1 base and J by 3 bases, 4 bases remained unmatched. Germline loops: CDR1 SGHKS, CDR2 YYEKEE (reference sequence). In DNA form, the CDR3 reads TGTGCCAGCAGCTTGTACAGGGGGCAGGACACTGAAGCTTTCTTT. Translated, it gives CASSLYRGQDTEAFF.

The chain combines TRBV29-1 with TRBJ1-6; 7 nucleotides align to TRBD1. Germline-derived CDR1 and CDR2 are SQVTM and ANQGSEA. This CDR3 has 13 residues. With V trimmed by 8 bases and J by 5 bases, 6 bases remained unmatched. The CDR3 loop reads CSIATGNNSPLHF. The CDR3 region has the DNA TGCAGCATAGCGACAGGGAATAATTCACCCCTCCACTTT.

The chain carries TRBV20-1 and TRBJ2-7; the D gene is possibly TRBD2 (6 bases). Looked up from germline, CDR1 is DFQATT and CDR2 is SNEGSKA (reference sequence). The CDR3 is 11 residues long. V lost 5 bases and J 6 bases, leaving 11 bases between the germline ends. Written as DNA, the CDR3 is TGCAGTGCTCGTCGGGACTCCGAGCAGTACTTC. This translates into CSARRDSEQYF.

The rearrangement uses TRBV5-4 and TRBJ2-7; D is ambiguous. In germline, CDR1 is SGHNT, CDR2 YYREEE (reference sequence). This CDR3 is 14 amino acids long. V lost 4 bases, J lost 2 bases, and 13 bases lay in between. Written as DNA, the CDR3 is TGTGCCAGCAGCCATCAGAATTCAGCCTACGAGCAGTACTTC. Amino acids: CASSHQNSAYEQYF.

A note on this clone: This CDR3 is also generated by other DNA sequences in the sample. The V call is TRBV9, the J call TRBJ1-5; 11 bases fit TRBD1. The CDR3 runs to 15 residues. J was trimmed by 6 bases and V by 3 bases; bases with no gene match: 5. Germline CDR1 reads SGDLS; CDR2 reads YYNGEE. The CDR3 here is CASSAGQGAGQPQHF. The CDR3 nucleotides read TGTGCCAGCAGCGCCGGACAGGGGGCTGGTCAGCCCCAGCATTTT. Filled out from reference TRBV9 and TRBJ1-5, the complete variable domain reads DSGVTQTPKHLITATGQRVTLRCSPRSGDLSVYWYQQSLDQGLQFLIQYYNGEERAKGNILERFSAQQFPDLHSELNLSSLELGDSALYFCASSAGQGAGQPQHFGDGTRLSIL.

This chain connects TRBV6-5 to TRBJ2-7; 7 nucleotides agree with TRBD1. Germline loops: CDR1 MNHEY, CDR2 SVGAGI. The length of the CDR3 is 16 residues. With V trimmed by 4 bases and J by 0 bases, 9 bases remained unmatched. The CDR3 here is CASSFNTGAPSYEQYF. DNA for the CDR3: TGTGCCAGCAGTTTTAACACAGGGGCCCCCTCCTACGAGCAGTACTTC.

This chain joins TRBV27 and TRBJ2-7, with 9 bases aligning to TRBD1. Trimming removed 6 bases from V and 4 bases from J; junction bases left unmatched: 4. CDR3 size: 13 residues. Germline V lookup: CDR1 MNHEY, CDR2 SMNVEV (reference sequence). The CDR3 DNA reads TGTGCCAGCAGCGTGGACAGGGGATACGAGCAGTACTTC. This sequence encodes CASSVDRGYEQYF.

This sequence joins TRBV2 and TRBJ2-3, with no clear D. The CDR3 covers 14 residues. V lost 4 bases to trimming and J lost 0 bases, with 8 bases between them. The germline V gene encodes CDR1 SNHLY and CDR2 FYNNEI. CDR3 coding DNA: TGTGCCAGCAGTGTACTTTCTAGCACAGATACGCAGTATTTT. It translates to CASSVLSSTDTQYF.

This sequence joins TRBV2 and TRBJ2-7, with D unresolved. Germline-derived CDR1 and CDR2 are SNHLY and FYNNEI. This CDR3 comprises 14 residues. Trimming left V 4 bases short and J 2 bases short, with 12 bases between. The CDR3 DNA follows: TGTGCCAGCAGTGGTTGGTCAGGCGCCTACGAGCAGTACTTC. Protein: CASSGWSGAYEQYF.

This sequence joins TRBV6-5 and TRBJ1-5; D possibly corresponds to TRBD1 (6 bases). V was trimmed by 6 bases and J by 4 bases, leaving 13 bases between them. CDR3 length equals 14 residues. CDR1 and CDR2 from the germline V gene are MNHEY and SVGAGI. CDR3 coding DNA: TGTGCCAGCAGGCGGGCACAGGGTAATCAGCCCCAGCATTTT. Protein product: CASRRAQGNQPQHF.

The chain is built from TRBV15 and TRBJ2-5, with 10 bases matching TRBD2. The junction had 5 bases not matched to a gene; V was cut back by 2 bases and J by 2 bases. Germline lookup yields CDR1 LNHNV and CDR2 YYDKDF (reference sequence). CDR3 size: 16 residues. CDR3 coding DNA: TGTGCCACCAGCAGAATGGGAGCGGGAGGGCAAGAGACCCAGTACTTC. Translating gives CATSRMGAGGQETQYF.

CDR3 nucleotides: TGTGCCAGCAGCTCGAAGAAGGGGGATGGCACCGGGGAGCTGTTTTTT. This translates into CASSSKKGDGTGELFF. The V call is TRBV7-3, the J call TRBJ2-2; D is perhaps TRBD1 (6 bases). V lost 4 bases and J 4 bases, leaving 16 bases between the germline ends. This CDR3 comprises 16 residues. CDR1 is SGHTA, CDR2 FQGTGA, per germline.

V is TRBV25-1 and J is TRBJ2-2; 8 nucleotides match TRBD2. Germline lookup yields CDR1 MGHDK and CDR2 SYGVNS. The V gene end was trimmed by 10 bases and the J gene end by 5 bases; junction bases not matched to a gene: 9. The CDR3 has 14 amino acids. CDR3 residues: CATAGASGTGELFF. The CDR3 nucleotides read TGTGCCACAGCGGGGGCTAGCGGGACCGGGGAGCTGTTTTTT.

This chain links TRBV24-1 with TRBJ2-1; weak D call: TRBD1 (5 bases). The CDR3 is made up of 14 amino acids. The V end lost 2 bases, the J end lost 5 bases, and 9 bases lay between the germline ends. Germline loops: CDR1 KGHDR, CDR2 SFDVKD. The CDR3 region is CATSDSRAHNEQFF. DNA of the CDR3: TGTGCCACCAGTGATTCCAGGGCGCACAATGAGCAGTTCTTC.

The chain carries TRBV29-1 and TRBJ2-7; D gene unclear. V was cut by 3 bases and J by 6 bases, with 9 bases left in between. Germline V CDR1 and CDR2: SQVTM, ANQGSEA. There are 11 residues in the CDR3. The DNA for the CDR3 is TGCAGCGTTGATTTGGGCTCCGAGCAGTACTTC. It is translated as CSVDLGSEQYF.

The CDR3 nucleotides read TGTGCCAGCAGCTTAACTCCCATCGCGGGAGATGTCTACGAGCAGTACTTC. It encodes CASSLTPIAGDVYEQYF. The V call is TRBV7-3, the J call TRBJ2-7; 7 bases fit TRBD2. Germline V gene data show CDR1 as SGHTA and CDR2 as FQGTGA. Unmatched junction bases numbered 11, after V lost 0 bases and J lost 3 bases. The CDR3 has 17 amino acids.

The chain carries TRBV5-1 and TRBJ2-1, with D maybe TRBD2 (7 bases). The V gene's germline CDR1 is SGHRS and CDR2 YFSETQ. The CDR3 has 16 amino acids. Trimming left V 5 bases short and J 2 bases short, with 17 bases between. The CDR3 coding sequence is TGCGCCAGCAGTTCCGGAGGGGGAGGGCCCTACAATGAGCAGTTCTTC. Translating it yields CASSSGGGGPYNEQFF. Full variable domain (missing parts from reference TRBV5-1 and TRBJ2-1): KAGVTQTPRYLIKTRGQQVTLSCSPISGHRSVSWYQQTPGQGLQFLFEYFSETQRNKGNFPGRFSGRQFSNSRSEMNVSTLELGDSALYLCASSSGGGGPYNEQFFGPGTRLTVL.

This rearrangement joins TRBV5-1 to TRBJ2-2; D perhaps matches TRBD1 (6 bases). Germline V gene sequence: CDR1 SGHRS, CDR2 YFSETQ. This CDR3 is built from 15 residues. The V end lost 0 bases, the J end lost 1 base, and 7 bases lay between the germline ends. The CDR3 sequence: CASSLGTENTGELFF. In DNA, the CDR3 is TGCGCCAGCAGCTTGGGGACAGAGAACACCGGGGAGCTGTTTTTT.

The CDR3 coding sequence is TGTGCCAGCAGCCGCTGGGACAGGAATGAAAAACTGTTTTTT. It is translated as CASSRWDRNEKLFF. This chain links TRBV7-9 with TRBJ1-4, with 8 nucleotides matching TRBD1. Trimming took 5 bases from V and 5 from J; bases not matched to a gene: 4. The CDR3 runs to 14 residues. Germline CDR1 SEHNR, CDR2 FQNEAQ (reference sequence).

The CDR3 loop reads CAWSEAGNQPQHF. The CDR3 bases are TGTGCCTGGAGTGAGGCGGGGAATCAGCCCCAGCATTTT. This rearrangement joins TRBV30 to TRBJ1-5; D unresolved. Per the germline V gene, CDR1 is GTSNPN and CDR2 is SVGIG (reference sequence). This CDR3 is built from 13 residues. Trimming pared 1 base from V and 4 bases from J, leaving 8 bases between.

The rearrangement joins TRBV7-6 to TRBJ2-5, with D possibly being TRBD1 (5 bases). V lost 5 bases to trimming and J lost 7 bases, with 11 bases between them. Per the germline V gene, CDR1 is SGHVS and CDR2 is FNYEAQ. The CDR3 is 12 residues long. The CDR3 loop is CASSQPQGTQYF. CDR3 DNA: TGTGCCAGCAGCCAACCCCAGGGGACCCAGTACTTC.

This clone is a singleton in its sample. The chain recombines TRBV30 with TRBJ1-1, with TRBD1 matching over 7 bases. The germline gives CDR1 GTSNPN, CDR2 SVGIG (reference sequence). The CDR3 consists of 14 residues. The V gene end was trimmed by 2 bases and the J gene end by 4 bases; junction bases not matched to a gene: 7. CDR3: CAWSPSRQGTEAFF. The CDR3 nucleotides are TGTGCCTGGAGTCCATCAAGACAGGGCACTGAAGCTTTCTTT.